The clone carrying this T cell receptor beta chain has just one count. Its antigen is undetermined. The sample is drawn from a study of CD8 T cells in Susac syndrome. The authors reverse transcribed roughly 0.5 to 1 ug RNA with random hexamers. A multiplex approach, immunoSEQ multiplex PCR, amplified TCR beta CDR3 across 54 Vbeta and 13 Jbeta. One entry per CDR3 protein, called by TCRdb with MiXCR from the immunoSEQ multiplex PCR reads. The sample has more than 95,000 distinct CDR3 sequences, around 96% seen once. The CDR3 consists of 15 residues. V was trimmed by 0 bases and J by 5 bases, leaving 11 bases between them. Germline assignment: CDR1 LGHNA and CDR2 YNFKEQ. Study-level points and caveats: Susac-specific public clones in total CD8+ repertoires numbered some 16; in CD8+ TEMRA repertoires, they numbered 5 or 6.

The J gene is TRBJ2-4, the V gene TRBV4-2, with D hard to call. Material: CD8+ T cells from PBMCs. The TCR originated in a human donor with Susac syndrome. CDR3 DNA sequence: TGTGCCAGCAGCCAAGATAGTACTTGGGAAAACATTCAGTACTTC. It encodes CASSQDSTWENIQYF.